The 26 T cell receptor beta chains presented below share a single source sample, sequenced in a study of T cells in Graves' hyperthyroidism and ophthalmopathy. Template material for amplifying TCR beta CDR3 regions consisted of RNA transcripts. Initially, a first-round RT-PCR of the TCR CDR3 employed the HTBI primer set. Via MiXCR, TCRdb re-called the multiplex PCR reads, giving one row per CDR3 protein. The profile shows 300,000 to 450,000 distinct CDR3 sequences, about 15% of them singletons. The sequenced sample consisted of blood. The receptor set was obtained from a woman aged 25 to 39 with Graves' hyperthyroidism.

This clonotype appeared a few times. This rearrangement joins TRBV19 to TRBJ1-1; 8 nucleotides match TRBD1. Germline V gives CDR1 LNHDA, CDR2 SQIVND (reference sequence). The trim removed 7 bases at V and 7 bases at J, leaving 5 bases unmatched. The CDR3 spans 12 residues. The CDR3 DNA reads TGTGCCAGTAACAGGGGGGCAGGTGAAGCTTTCTTT. This gives the protein CASNRGAGEAFF.

In this sample, this clonotype turned up many times. The J gene is TRBJ2-2, the V gene TRBV7-2, with a possible D match to TRBD1 (5 bases). V lost 2 bases to trimming and J lost 6 bases, with 13 bases between them. The germline V gene has CDR1 SGHTA and CDR2 FQGNSA. The CDR3 extends over 15 amino acids. The CDR3: CASSLFQTVAGELFF. As DNA, the CDR3 is TGTGCCAGCAGCTTATTCCAGACAGTCGCCGGGGAGCTGTTTTTT.

This clonotype was picked up many times. The chain carries TRBV11-2 and TRBJ2-1; TRBD2 aligns across 7 bases. Germline V gives CDR1 SGHAT, CDR2 FQNNGV. J gave up 4 bases and V 0 bases, and 6 bases lay outside the gene matches. The CDR3 spans 16 residues. CDR3 protein: CASSLEPAGEYNEQFF. CDR3 coding DNA: TGTGCCAGCAGCTTAGAACCGGCGGGGGAGTACAATGAGCAGTTCTTC.

This clonotype has a handful of counts. The chain recombines TRBV19 with TRBJ2-2; D is possibly TRBD1 (6 bases). V gave up 1 base and J gave up 0 bases, with 9 bases separating them. The CDR3 has 16 residues. In germline, CDR1 is LNHDA, CDR2 SQIVND (reference sequence). CDR3 in amino acids: CASSIGQGTNTGELFF. The CDR3 DNA reads as TGTGCCAGTAGTATAGGCCAGGGGACGAACACCGGGGAGCTGTTTTTT.

This clonotype was observed a few times. The chain has TRBV6-1 and TRBJ2-3; D may be TRBD2 (5 bases). Germline lookup yields CDR1 MNHNS and CDR2 SASEGT. With 6 bases removed from V and 0 bases from J, the gap between germline ends came to 10 bases. There are 14 residues in the CDR3. CDR3 nucleotide sequence: TGTGCCAGCAGGGGAGCCCTAAGCACAGATACGCAGTATTTT. Translation gives CASRGALSTDTQYF.

This clonotype has a handful of counts. This chain connects TRBV20-1 to TRBJ1-1; D not certain. CDR3 length: 14 residues. Germline CDR1 is DFQATT and CDR2 is SNEGSKA (reference sequence). With 0 bases removed from V and 0 bases from J, the gap between germline ends came to 8 bases. CDR3 coding DNA: TGCAGTGCTAGAGATGAAGGATTGAACACTGAAGCTTTCTTT. Protein: CSARDEGLNTEAFF.

This clonotype was observed a few times. The chain joins TRBV29-1 to TRBJ2-6; D ambiguous. V shed 3 bases and J shed 2 bases, with 8 bases lying between them. The CDR3 sequence is 14 residues long. Germline-derived CDR1 and CDR2 are SQVTM and ANQGSEA. This CDR3 reads CSVDGSPGANVLTF. The CDR3 DNA is TGCAGCGTTGACGGCAGTCCTGGGGCCAACGTCCTGACTTTC.

Remarks on this clonotype: A read error may explain this, as a much larger clone is one base away. This rearrangement joins TRBV18 to TRBJ2-1, with D tentatively TRBD2 (6 bases). This CDR3 is built from 12 residues. CDR1 KGHSH and CDR2 LQKENI come from the germline V gene. Trimming shortened V by 8 bases and J by 8 bases, and 13 bases separated the two germline ends. CDR3 sequence: CASPPTGDEQFF. The CDR3 DNA follows: TGTGCCAGCCCCCCCACGGGGGATGAGCAGTTCTTC.

This chain connects TRBV29-1 to TRBJ2-1; D may be TRBD2 (5 bases). V was shortened by 7 bases and J by 8 bases, with 27 bases between the two germline ends. There are 16 residues in the CDR3. Germline V gene lookup returns CDR1 SQVTM and CDR2 ANQGSEA. The CDR3 spells CSDGLPPSPTEYEQFF. The CDR3 DNA is TGCAGCGACGGACTTCCCCCGTCTCCTACTGAATATGAGCAGTTCTTC.

Ten or more counts support this clonotype. The chain couples TRBV6-1 to TRBJ1-5, with 9 bases lining up with TRBD1. Germline-derived CDR1 and CDR2 are MNHNS and SASEGT. The junction had 5 bases not matched to a gene; V was cut back by 4 bases and J by 7 bases. CDR3 length: 14 residues. CDR3 residues: CASSVQGAGQPQHF. DNA for the CDR3: TGTGCCAGCAGTGTACAGGGGGCAGGGCAGCCCCAGCATTTT.

This sequence joins TRBV10-3 and TRBJ1-3; 7 nucleotides agree with TRBD1. V was clipped by 9 bases and J by 0 bases; unmatched bases: 17. Germline CDR1 is ENHRY and CDR2 is SYGVKD. This CDR3 has 18 amino acids. CDR3 region: CAILPGQRPESSGNTIYF. The CDR3 coding sequence is TGTGCCATACTACCGGGACAGAGGCCTGAGAGCTCTGGAAACACCATATATTTT.

This clonotype has just a few counts. The J gene is TRBJ1-3, the V gene TRBV28; TRBD1 matches at 7 bases. The CDR3 is 17 amino acids. Germline trimming cut 1 base from V and 2 bases from J; bases unmatched to any gene: 8. Germline assignment: CDR1 MDHEN and CDR2 SYDVKM. The CDR3 sequence: CASSLSSGGTAGNTIYF. The CDR3 DNA reads as TGTGCCAGCAGTTTATCTTCGGGTGGGACAGCTGGAAACACCATATATTTT.

The chain recombines TRBV7-9 with TRBJ2-2, with 8 bases identical to TRBD2. CDR1 is SEHNR, CDR2 FQNEAQ, per germline (reference sequence). Trimming cost V 6 bases and J 11 bases; bases outside gene matches: 8. This CDR3 comprises 13 residues. CDR3 amino acids: CASRPSGQIELFF. In DNA, the CDR3 is TGTGCCAGCAGGCCTAGCGGGCAAATCGAGCTGTTTTTT.

This clonotype showed up just a few times. The chain links TRBV15 to TRBJ1-1, with unresolved D. The CDR3 length is 14 residues. The germline gives CDR1 LNHNV, CDR2 YYDKDF (reference sequence). Trimming removed 0 bases at V and 0 bases at J, with 5 bases between. In DNA, the CDR3 is TGTGCCACCAGCAGAGATTACGTGAACACTGAAGCTTTCTTT. Amino acids: CATSRDYVNTEAFF.

V usage is TRBV5-1 and J usage is TRBJ1-2, with no clear D. This CDR3 is built from 15 residues. Trimming shortened V by 4 bases and J by 4 bases, and 17 bases separated the two germline ends. In germline, CDR1 is SGHRS, CDR2 YFSETQ. CDR3 bases: TGCGCCAGCAGCATCGACAACCCAAGGAGCTATGGCTACACCTTC. Protein product: CASSIDNPRSYGYTF.

This clonotype was recorded at least ten times. CDR3 residues: CSARDDQGRANYGYTF. The CDR3 region has the DNA TGCAGTGCTAGGGATGACCAGGGCAGGGCCAACTATGGCTACACCTTC. This chain links TRBV20-1 with TRBJ1-2; maybe TRBD1 (5 bases). This CDR3 spans 16 amino acids. Per germline, CDR1 DFQATT and CDR2 SNEGSKA (reference sequence). Deletions cut 3 bases from V and 2 bases from J, with 19 bases between.

In this sample, this clonotype turned up many times. The rearrangement uses TRBV18 and TRBJ1-4, with 7 bases aligning to TRBD1. Germline V gene sequence: CDR1 KGHSH, CDR2 LQKENI. The CDR3 is 16 amino acids. The J segment lost 0 bases and the V segment lost 2 bases, leaving 3 bases of the junction unmatched. CDR3 bases: TGTGCCAGCTCACCAGGACAGGTGTCAACTAATGAAAAACTGTTTTTT. It translates to CASSPGQVSTNEKLFF.

CDR3: CAAVLLAGDADTQYF. The DNA for the CDR3 is TGTGCCGCGGTCCTACTAGCGGGAGATGCAGATACGCAGTATTTT. This rearrangement joins TRBV3-1 to TRBJ2-3, with 11 bases lining up with TRBD2. Germline CDR1 is LGHDT and CDR2 is YNNKEL (reference sequence). V lost 11 bases, J lost 4 bases, and 11 bases stayed unmatched. The CDR3 runs 15 residues.

On this clonotype: A much larger clonotype is one base distant, so this may be a read error. V gene TRBV5-1 combines with J gene TRBJ2-1; 10 bases line up with TRBD1. V shed 4 bases, J shed 1 base, and the junction held 11 bases outside the gene matches. The CDR3 length is 18 residues. Germline V lookup: CDR1 SGHRS, CDR2 YFSETQ. The CDR3 DNA reads as TGCGCCAGCAGCCGCGGGACAGGGGCATCAACGTCCTACAATGAGCAGTTCTTC. Protein product: CASSRGTGASTSYNEQFF.

This clonotype was detected ten times or more. One end of the junction is discordant with germline, which a read error may explain. CDR3: CASSLAGWADTQYF. The CDR3 DNA follows: TGTGCCAGCAGCCTAGCGGGCTGGGCAGATACGCAGTATTTT. V usage is TRBV7-2 and J usage is TRBJ2-3, with TRBD2 matching over 8 bases. This CDR3 comprises 14 residues. Per the germline V gene, CDR1 is SGHTA and CDR2 is FQGNSA.

The table lists this clonotype with many counts. The chain recombines TRBV20-1 with TRBJ1-2; D remains unclear. Trimming took off 4 bases at V and 4 bases at J, with 7 bases between the two ends. Per germline, CDR1 DFQATT and CDR2 SNEGSKA (reference sequence). The CDR3 has 11 amino acids. CDR3 in amino acids: CSAKQSYGYTF. The DNA for the CDR3 is TGCAGTGCTAAACAGAGCTATGGCTACACCTTC.

The chain combines TRBV20-1 with TRBJ2-3; 7 nucleotides line up with TRBD2. The CDR3 is 15 residues long. V was pared by 6 bases and J by 2 bases, with 11 bases of the junction left unmatched. The germline V gene has CDR1 DFQATT and CDR2 SNEGSKA (reference sequence). The CDR3 here is CSAGEGRAPTDTQYF. The CDR3 nucleotides read TGCAGTGCGGGCGAGGGGAGGGCCCCCACAGATACGCAGTATTTT.

This clonotype was seen only a few times. The rearrangement joins TRBV19 to TRBJ2-3; D may be TRBD1 (5 bases). Trimming stripped 7 bases from V and 2 bases from J, with 19 bases between. Germline CDR1 and CDR2: LNHDA and SQIVND (reference sequence). The CDR3 has 16 residues. The CDR3 reads CASNPLTGSTTDTQYF. CDR3 in DNA: TGTGCCAGTAACCCCTTAACAGGAAGTACCACAGATACGCAGTATTTT.

This clonotype has just a few counts. This rearrangement joins TRBV6-1 to TRBJ2-1; TRBD2 matches at 11 bases. The CDR3 is 11 residues long. Looked up from germline, CDR1 is MNHNS and CDR2 is SASEGT. V was clipped by 8 bases and J by 9 bases; unmatched bases: 0. The CDR3 DNA follows: TGTGCCAGCCTAGCGGGAGGTGAGCAGTTCTTC. It yields the protein CASLAGGEQFF.

In its sample, this clonotype was seen many times. The chain employs TRBV28 and TRBJ1-1, with D possibly matching TRBD1 (5 bases). CDR3 length: 15 amino acids. CDR1 and CDR2 from the germline V gene are MDHEN and SYDVKM. V gave up 6 bases and J gave up 1 base, with 15 bases separating them. For the CDR3, the DNA is TGTGCCAGCAGCCGTGGGGGGGTCCCGAACACTGAAGCTTTCTTT. Protein product: CASSRGGVPNTEAFF.

Ten or more counts support this clonotype. The rearrangement uses TRBV7-2 and TRBJ2-7, with D perhaps TRBD1 or TRBD2 (5 bases each). The V gene's germline CDR1 is SGHTA and CDR2 FQGNSA. The CDR3 loop spans 16 amino acids. Trimming stripped 3 bases from V and 3 bases from J, with 18 bases between. CDR3 DNA: TGTGCCAGCAGCTTCCGGGACGGCCTGCCGTTCTACGAGCAGTACTTC. Translating gives CASSFRDGLPFYEQYF.